Shown below are 18 T cell receptor beta chains from a single sample sequenced in a study of monozygotic twins with inflammatory bowel disease. TCRdb reanalyzed the 5' RACE reads and collapses them to one entry per CDR3 protein, without DNA. The table for this sample gives nearly 450,000 distinct CDR3 sequences. Sequencing used blood. Receptors originate from a human donor with ulcerative colitis or Crohn's disease, or a healthy co-twin of an affected twin (not recorded which).

The rearrangement joins TRBV27 to TRBJ1-5; no DNA is available, so the TRBD1 call from TCRdb remains unchecked. CDR1 and CDR2 from the germline V gene are MNHEY and SMNVEV (reference sequence). The CDR3 contains 14 residues. CDR3 in amino acids: CASSNSGHNGAQHF.

The chain couples TRBV7-2 to TRBJ2-3; the TCRdb call, TRBD1, lacks DNA for checking. Germline loops: CDR1 SGHTA, CDR2 FQGNSA. The CDR3 length is 14 residues. CDR3 loop: CASSLQVAADTQYF.

The chain has TRBV7-6 and TRBJ2-2. Germline lookup yields CDR1 SGHVS and CDR2 FNYEAQ. The CDR3 sequence is 16 residues long. The CDR3 spells CASSLGYGKNTGELFF.

The V and J genes are TRBV12-3 or TRBV12-4 and TRBJ2-1; with no DNA, the TCRdb D assignment of TRBD2 cannot be verified. The CDR3 has 18 amino acids. CDR3 amino acids: CASSFSGVPTGSYNEQFF.

The rearrangement uses TRBV20-1 and TRBJ2-5; TCRdb lists TRBD1, though no DNA is available to test this call. The CDR3 is 12 residues long. Germline lookup yields CDR1 DFQATT and CDR2 SNEGSKA (reference sequence). CDR3 loop: CSAIRGGETQYF.

The rearrangement joins TRBV7-9 to TRBJ2-5; TCRdb returns TRBD1, unconfirmable since there is no DNA. CDR1 and CDR2 from the germline V gene are SEHNR and FQNEAQ (reference sequence). The CDR3 has 14 amino acids. The CDR3 sequence: CASSPGTGKETQYF.

The gene calls are TRBV5-1 and TRBJ2-2; absent DNA, TCRdb's TRBD1 call cannot be checked. Looked up from germline, CDR1 is SGHRS and CDR2 is YFSETQ. The CDR3 has 15 amino acids. The CDR3 here is CASRGQGLNTGELFF.

The V and J genes are TRBV19 and TRBJ1-1. CDR1 is LNHDA, CDR2 SQIVND, per germline (reference sequence). CDR3 length: 15 residues. The CDR3 here is CASSIGLGPNTEAFF.

The chain has TRBV12-3 or TRBV12-4 and TRBJ1-5; the TRBD1 assignment by TCRdb is unverifiable without DNA. The CDR3 spans 13 residues. The CDR3 protein is CASSPIPNRPQHF.

V gene TRBV7-3 combines with J gene TRBJ2-1; the TCRdb call, TRBD1, lacks DNA for checking. The CDR3 totals 14 residues. Germline V gene lookup returns CDR1 SGHTA and CDR2 FQGTGA. CDR3 residues: CASSKMQGAPEQFF.

This chain connects TRBV29-1 to TRBJ2-5; TCRdb designates TRBD1, a call that cannot be tested without DNA. This CDR3 is 14 amino acids long. The germline gives CDR1 SQVTM, CDR2 ANQGSEA. The CDR3 region is CSVPLWGEQETQYF. The full variable domain, its missing parts supplied by reference TRBV29-1 and TRBJ2-5, is SAVISQKPSRDICQRGTSLTIQCQVDSQVTMMFWYRQQPGQSLTLIATANQGSEATYESGFVIDKFPISRPNLTFSTLTVSNMSPEDSSIYLCSVPLWGEQETQYFGPGTRLLVL.

The rearrangement uses TRBV10-3 and TRBJ2-1; no DNA is available, so the TRBD2 call from TCRdb remains unchecked. Germline V gene sequence: CDR1 ENHRY, CDR2 SYGVKD. There are 19 residues in the CDR3. The CDR3 region is CATGPGTSGSERSYNEQFF.

The gene calls are TRBV7-2 and TRBJ2-5; there is no DNA to check the TCRdb D call of TRBD2. The CDR3 runs to 16 residues. Germline V CDR1 and CDR2: SGHTA, FQGNSA. The chain's CDR3 is CASSFGLAGDRETQYF.

This chain links TRBV11-2 with TRBJ2-7; TCRdb calls TRBD1, which cannot be checked without DNA. The germline gives CDR1 SGHAT, CDR2 FQNNGV. This CDR3 spans 13 amino acids. Here the CDR3 reads CASSLVGDGEQNF.

The chain combines TRBV29-1 with TRBJ1-2. Germline-derived CDR1 and CDR2 are SQVTM and ANQGSEA. The CDR3 covers 13 residues. The CDR3 is CSGGEGRDYGYTF. Supplemented by reference TRBV29-1 and TRBJ1-2, the full variable domain reads SAVISQKPSRDICQRGTSLTIQCQVDSQVTMMFWYRQQPGQSLTLIATANQGSEATYESGFVIDKFPISRPNLTFSTLTVSNMSPEDSSIYLCSGGEGRDYGYTFGSGTRLTVV.

V is TRBV7-3 and J is TRBJ2-3; the D call from TCRdb, TRBD1, cannot be confirmed without DNA. In germline, CDR1 is SGHTA, CDR2 FQGTGA. The CDR3 totals 15 residues. Here the CDR3 reads CASSLMGQEADTQYF.

The chain couples TRBV3-1 to TRBJ1-5; as DNA is missing, the TRBD1 call by TCRdb cannot be tested. Germline CDR1 LGHDT, CDR2 YNNKEL (reference sequence). The CDR3 has 14 amino acids. CDR3 sequence: CASSLRDSNQPQHF.

The chain employs TRBV3-1 and TRBJ2-1. Germline assignment: CDR1 LGHDT and CDR2 YNNKEL (reference sequence). This CDR3 is 11 amino acids long. This CDR3 is CASSAQRKQFF.